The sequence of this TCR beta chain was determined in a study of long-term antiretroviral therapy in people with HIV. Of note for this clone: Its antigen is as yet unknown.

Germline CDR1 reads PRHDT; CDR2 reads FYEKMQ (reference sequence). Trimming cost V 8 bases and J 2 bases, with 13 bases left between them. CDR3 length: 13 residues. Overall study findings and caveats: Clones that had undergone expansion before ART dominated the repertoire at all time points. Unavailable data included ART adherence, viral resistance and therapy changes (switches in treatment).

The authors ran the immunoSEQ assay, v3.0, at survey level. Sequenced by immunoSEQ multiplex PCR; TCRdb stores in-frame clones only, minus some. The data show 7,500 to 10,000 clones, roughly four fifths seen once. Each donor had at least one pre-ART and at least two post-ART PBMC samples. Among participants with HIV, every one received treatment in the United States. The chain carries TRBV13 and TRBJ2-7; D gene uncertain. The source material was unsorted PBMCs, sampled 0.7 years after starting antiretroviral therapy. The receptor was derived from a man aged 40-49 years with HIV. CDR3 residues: CASRGSPTYEQYF. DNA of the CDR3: TGTGCCAGCCGCGGAAGTCCCACCTACGAGCAGTACTTC.